The present T cell receptor beta chain was sequenced within a study of T cell responses to AZD1222 COVID-19 vaccine. Samples with a second dose at about 4 or about 12 weeks were pooled together. Study-level results: Compared with day 0, the breadth and depth of the Spike-specific TCR repertoire rose significantly after two doses of AZD1222. No day 14 peak samples; only post-peak repertoires were characterized.

The germline V gene has CDR1 SGHTA and CDR2 FQGTGA. The CDR3 length is 15 residues. The junction had 12 bases not matched to a gene; V was cut back by 5 bases and J by 7 bases. Profiled with immunoSEQ multiplex PCR; TCRdb holds only in-frame clones, not every one. The data hold approximately 77,000 clones, with approximately 83% observed a single time. This clone was seen a handful of times. Its antigen remains unknown. The sequence derives from an adult who received the AZD1222 COVID-19 vaccine. The sample in question was peripheral blood, obtained 28 days after the second AZD1222 dose. The V and J genes are TRBV7-3 and TRBJ1-2, with 8 bases matching TRBD1. The CDR3 DNA is TGTGCCAGCAGCCCCGGGACAGGCGGATCCGGTGGCTACACCTTC. Translation: CASSPGTGGSGGYTF.